The rows below give T cell receptor beta chains drawn from one sample of a study of CD8+CD57+ T cells in acquired aplastic anemia. TCRdb re-analysed the reads in MiXCR, keeping a single row per CDR3 protein. Here the sample spans around 150,000 distinct CDR3 sequences, 71% being singletons. Sequencing used sorted CD4+, CD8+, or CD8+CD57+ T cells (not recorded which) from PBMCs. These receptors were obtained from a human donor with aplastic anemia. The CDR3 runs from the conserved cysteine through the conserved F or W. A D gene is named only where the DNA matches it firmly. Size is omitted from some rows. Given values are once, few, many or a class for expanded clones.

-,TRBJ2-7,TRBV19,-,CASSIRGPFYEQYF,TGTGCCAGTAGTATAAGAGGTCCCTTCTACGAGCAGTACTTC
-,TRBJ2-7,TRBV12-3/TRBV12-4,-,CASSLGLYEQYF,TGTGCCAGCAGTTTAGGCCTTTACGAGCAGTACTTC
-,TRBJ2-3,TRBV7-3,TRBD2,CASSLERLAGGDTQYF,TGTGCCAGCAGCTTGGAGCGGCTAGCGGGAGGGGATACGCAGTATTTT
-,TRBJ2-6,TRBV6-1,-,CASSEARSGANVLTF,TGTGCCAGCAGTGAAGCACGGTCTGGGGCCAACGTCCTGACTTTC
-,TRBJ1-6,TRBV20-1,-,CSARDGNSPLHF,TGCAGTGCTCGGGACGGTAATTCACCCCTCCACTTT
-,TRBJ1-3,TRBV5-1,-,CASSPKGPSSSGNTIYF,TGCGCCAGCAGCCCGAAGGGACCGTCGAGCTCTGGAAACACCATATATTTT
-,TRBJ2-7,TRBV24-1,-,CATSDDIGEQYF,TGTGCCACCAGTGATGATATTGGGGAGCAGTACTTC
-,TRBJ1-3,TRBV2,-,CASITPLLPRIYF,TGTGCCAGCATTACTCCACTCCTCCCACGAATATATTTT
few,TRBJ2-5,TRBV7-8,TRBD2,CASSLGLAGSQETQYF,TGTGCCAGCAGCTTAGGACTAGCGGGGTCCCAAGAGACCCAGTACTTC
-,TRBJ2-7,TRBV7-3,-,CASSFYRSYEQYF,TGTGCCAGCAGCTTTTACAGATCCTACGAGCAGTACTTC
-,TRBJ1-5,TRBV19,-,CASSMRGFENQPQHF,TGTGCCAGTAGTATGCGGGGCTTTGAGAATCAGCCCCAGCATTTT
-,TRBJ1-6,TRBV20-1,-,CSALPGGAYNSPLHF,TGCAGTGCTTTGCCCGGGGGAGCCTATAATTCACCCCTCCACTTT
once,TRBJ2-5,TRBV7-9,-,CASSVGGRQETQYF,TGTGCCAGCAGCGTAGGTGGTAGACAAGAGACCCAGTACTTC
-,TRBJ2-7,TRBV19,-,CASSARGIGTYEQYF,TGTGCCAGTAGTGCGAGGGGGATCGGGACTTACGAGCAGTACTTC
-,TRBJ2-7,TRBV20-1,TRBD1,CSAPRSSTPGQGTYEQYF,TGCAGTGCCCCACGTAGTAGTACACCGGGACAGGGGACCTACGAGCAGTACTTC
-,TRBJ1-1,TRBV10-1,-,CACSARDNSDTEAFF,-
many,TRBJ1-1,TRBV12-3/TRBV12-4,-,CASSYGSEAFF,TGTGCCAGCAGTTATGGGTCTGAAGCTTTCTTT
-,TRBJ2-7,TRBV5-1,-,CASSANTGLSYEQYF,TGCGCCAGCAGCGCTAATACAGGGCTCTCCTACGAGCAGTACTTC
-,TRBJ2-1,TRBV7-2,TRBD2,CASSSSGTSGRGEQFF,TGTGCCAGCAGCTCGTCGGGGACTAGCGGGAGAGGAGAGCAGTTCTTC
-,TRBJ2-7,TRBV10-3,TRBD2,CAITSSGSGYEQYF,TGTGCCATCACCTCAAGCGGGAGTGGTTACGAGCAGTACTTC
many,TRBJ2-1,TRBV19,-,CASSIRRGSYNEQFF,TGTGCCAGTAGTATAAGAAGGGGCTCCTACAATGAGCAGTTCTTC
-,TRBJ2-1,TRBV2,-,CAHAGSPHNEQFF,TGTGCCCATGCGGGAAGCCCCCACAATGAGCAGTTCTTC
-,TRBJ2-7,TRBV2,-,CASTALETSSYEQYF,TGTGCCAGCACAGCATTGGAAACCAGCTCCTACGAGCAGTACTTC
-,TRBJ1-2,TRBV10-3,-,CAISDYRNYGYTF,TGTGCCATCAGTGATTATAGGAACTATGGCTACACCTTC
-,TRBJ2-3,TRBV5-1,-,CASSLDSYTDTQYF,TGCGCCAGCAGCTTGGACAGTTACACAGATACGCAGTATTTT